This T cell receptor beta chain was recovered during a study of blood T cell repertoires in COVID-19. Overall study context: COVID-19 samples collected from the United States, Italy and Spain covered acute and convalescent phases. The cDNA or gDNA used as material had been derived from T cells, B-cell-depleted T cells, or PBMCs.

In the authors' workflow: Scientists estimated how many nucleated cells there were by amplifying reference gene primers. TCRdb keeps only in-frame clones here, not all; method: immunoSEQ multiplex PCR. V and J calls and clone size are those listed in that table; D and trimming were worked out from the DNA. The table lists some 68,000 clones, 80% to 95% of them singletons. The length of the CDR3 is 15 residues. Germline V gene sequence: CDR1 LGHNA, CDR2 YNFKEQ. Trimming pared 0 bases from V and 7 bases from J, leaving 12 bases between. This TCR was recovered from a man in his fifties with COVID-19, enrolled during active disease. The specimen was peripheral blood. The chain links TRBV4-2 to TRBJ1-4; D is perhaps TRBD1 (5 bases). The CDR3 coding sequence is TGTGCCAGCAGCCAAGATCGGGGGTCCCTTGAAAAACTGTTTTTT. Protein product: CASSQDRGSLEKLFF.